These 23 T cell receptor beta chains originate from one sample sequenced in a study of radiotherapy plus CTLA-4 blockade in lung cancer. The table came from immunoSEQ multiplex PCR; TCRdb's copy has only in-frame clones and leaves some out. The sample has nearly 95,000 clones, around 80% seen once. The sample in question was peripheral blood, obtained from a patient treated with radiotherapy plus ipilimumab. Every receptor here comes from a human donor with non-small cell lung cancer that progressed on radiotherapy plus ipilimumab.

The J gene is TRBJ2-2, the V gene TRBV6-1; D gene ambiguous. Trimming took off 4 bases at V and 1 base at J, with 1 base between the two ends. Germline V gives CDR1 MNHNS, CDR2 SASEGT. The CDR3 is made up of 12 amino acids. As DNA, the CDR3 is TGTGCCAGCAGTGTGAACACCGGGGAGCTGTTTTTT. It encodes CASSVNTGELFF.

CDR3 region: CASSLGANEKLFF. The CDR3 DNA sequence: TGTGCCAGCAGTTTAGGCGCTAATGAAAAACTGTTTTTT. V is TRBV28 and J is TRBJ1-4, with D unresolved. The CDR3 sequence is 13 residues long. With 2 bases removed from V and 3 bases from J, the gap between germline ends came to 4 bases. The germline gives CDR1 MDHEN, CDR2 SYDVKM.

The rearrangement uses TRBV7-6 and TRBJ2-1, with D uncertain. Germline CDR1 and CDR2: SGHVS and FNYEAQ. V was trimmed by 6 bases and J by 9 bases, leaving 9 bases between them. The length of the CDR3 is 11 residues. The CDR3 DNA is TGTGCCAGCAGTAACCTGGGTGAGCAGTTCTTC. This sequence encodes CASSNLGEQFF.

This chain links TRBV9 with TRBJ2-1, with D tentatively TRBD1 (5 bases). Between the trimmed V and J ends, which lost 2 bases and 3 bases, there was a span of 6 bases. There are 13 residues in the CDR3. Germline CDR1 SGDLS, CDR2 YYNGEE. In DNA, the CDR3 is TGTGCCAGCAGCGTTACAGGCTACAATGAGCAGTTCTTC. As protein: CASSVTGYNEQFF.

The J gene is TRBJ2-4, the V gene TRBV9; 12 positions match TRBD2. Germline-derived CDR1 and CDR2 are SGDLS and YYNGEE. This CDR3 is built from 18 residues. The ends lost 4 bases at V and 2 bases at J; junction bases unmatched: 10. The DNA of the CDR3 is TGTGCCAGCAGCCCGGATTTGACTAGCGGGAGAACCAAAAACATTCAGTACTTC. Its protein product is CASSPDLTSGRTKNIQYF.

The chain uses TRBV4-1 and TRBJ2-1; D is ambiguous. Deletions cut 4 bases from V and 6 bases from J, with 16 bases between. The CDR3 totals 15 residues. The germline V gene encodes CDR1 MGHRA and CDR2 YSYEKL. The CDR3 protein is CASSPLQPGVNEQFF. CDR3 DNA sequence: TGCGCCAGCAGCCCCCTGCAGCCTGGGGTCAATGAGCAGTTCTTC.

CDR3 in amino acids: CASRPEPLGNEQFF. CDR3 coding DNA: TGTGCCAGCAGGCCCGAGCCGTTGGGGAATGAGCAGTTCTTC. The J gene is TRBJ2-1, the V gene TRBV6-5; D is unresolved. The CDR3 is 14 residues long. Germline V CDR1 and CDR2: MNHEY, SVGAGI. V lost 6 bases, J lost 7 bases, and 16 bases lay in between.

CDR3 in amino acids: CASSINRVGETQYF. The CDR3 DNA reads as TGTGCCAGTAGTATCAACAGGGTCGGAGAGACCCAGTACTTC. This sequence joins TRBV19 and TRBJ2-5, with TRBD1 as a possible D gene (6 bases). Germline-derived CDR1 and CDR2 are LNHDA and SQIVND (reference sequence). V lost 3 bases and J lost 4, with 12 bases in between. The CDR3 length is 14 residues.

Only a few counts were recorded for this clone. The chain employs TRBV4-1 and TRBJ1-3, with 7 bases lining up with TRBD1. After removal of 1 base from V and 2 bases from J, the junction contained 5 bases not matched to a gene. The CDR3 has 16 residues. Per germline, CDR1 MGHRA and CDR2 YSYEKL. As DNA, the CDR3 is TGCGCCAGCAGCCAAGGAACGACAGGGCCTGGAAACACCATATATTTT. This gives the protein CASSQGTTGPGNTIYF.

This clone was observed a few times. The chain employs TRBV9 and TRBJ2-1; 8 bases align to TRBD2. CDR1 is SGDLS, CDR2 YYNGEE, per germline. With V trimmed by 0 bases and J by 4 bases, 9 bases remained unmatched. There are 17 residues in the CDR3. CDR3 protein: CASSVGVGSGGYNEQFF. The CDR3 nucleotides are TGTGCCAGCAGCGTAGGAGTGGGGAGCGGGGGTTACAATGAGCAGTTCTTC.

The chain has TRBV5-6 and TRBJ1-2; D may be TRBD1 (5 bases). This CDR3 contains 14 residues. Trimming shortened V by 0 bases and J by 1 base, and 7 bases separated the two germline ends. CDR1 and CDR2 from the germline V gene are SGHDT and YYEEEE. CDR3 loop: CASSLGQGNYGYTF. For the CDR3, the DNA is TGTGCCAGCAGCTTGGGGCAGGGTAACTATGGCTACACCTTC.

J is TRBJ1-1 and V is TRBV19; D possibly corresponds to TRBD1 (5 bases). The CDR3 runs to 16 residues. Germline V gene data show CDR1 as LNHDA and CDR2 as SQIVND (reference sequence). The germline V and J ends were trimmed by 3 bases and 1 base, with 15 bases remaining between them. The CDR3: CASSILGWGRNTEAFF. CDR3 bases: TGTGCCAGTAGTATTCTGGGCTGGGGCCGGAACACTGAAGCTTTCTTT. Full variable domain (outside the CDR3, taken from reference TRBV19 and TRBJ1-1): DGGITQSPKYLFRKEGQNVTLSCEQNLNHDAMYWYRQDPGQGLRLIYYSQIVNDFQKGDIAEGYSVSREKKESFPLTVTSAQKNPTAFYLCASSILGWGRNTEAFFGQGTRLTVV.

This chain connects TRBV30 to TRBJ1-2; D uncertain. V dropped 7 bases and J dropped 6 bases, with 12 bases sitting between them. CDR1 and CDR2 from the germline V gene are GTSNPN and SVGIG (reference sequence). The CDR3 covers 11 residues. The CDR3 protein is CAFLRRDGYTF. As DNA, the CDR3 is TGTGCCTTCTTACGCAGAGATGGCTACACCTTC.

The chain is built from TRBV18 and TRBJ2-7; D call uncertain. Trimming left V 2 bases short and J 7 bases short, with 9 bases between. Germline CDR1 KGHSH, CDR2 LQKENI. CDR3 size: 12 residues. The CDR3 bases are TGTGCCAGCTCACCAAGTGTCCAGGAGCAGTACTTC. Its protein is CASSPSVQEQYF.

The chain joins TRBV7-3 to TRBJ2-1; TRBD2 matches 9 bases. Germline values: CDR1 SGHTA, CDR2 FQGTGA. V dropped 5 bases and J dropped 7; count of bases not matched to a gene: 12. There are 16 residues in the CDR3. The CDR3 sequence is CASSPNSGSHLNEQFF. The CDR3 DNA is TGTGCCAGCAGCCCCAATAGCGGGAGTCATTTGAATGAGCAGTTCTTC.

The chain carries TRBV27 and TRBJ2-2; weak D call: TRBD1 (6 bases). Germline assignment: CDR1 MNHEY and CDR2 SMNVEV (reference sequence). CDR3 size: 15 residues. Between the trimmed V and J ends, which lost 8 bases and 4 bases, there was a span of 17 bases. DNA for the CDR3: TGTGCCAGCCGAGACAGGCTGGCTAGCACCGGGGAGCTGTTTTTT. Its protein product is CASRDRLASTGELFF.

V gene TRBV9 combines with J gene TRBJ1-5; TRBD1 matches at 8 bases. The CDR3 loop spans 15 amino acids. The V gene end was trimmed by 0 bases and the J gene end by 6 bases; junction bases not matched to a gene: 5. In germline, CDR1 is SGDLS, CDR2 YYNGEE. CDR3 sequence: CASSVGGQAGQPQHF. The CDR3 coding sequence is TGTGCCAGCAGCGTAGGGGGACAGGCCGGTCAGCCCCAGCATTTT.

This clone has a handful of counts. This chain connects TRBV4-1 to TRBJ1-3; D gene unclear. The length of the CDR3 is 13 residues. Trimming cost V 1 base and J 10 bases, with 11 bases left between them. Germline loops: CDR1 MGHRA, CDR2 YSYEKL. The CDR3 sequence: CASSQVEGRTIYF. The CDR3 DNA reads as TGCGCCAGCAGCCAAGTTGAGGGAAGGACCATATATTTT.

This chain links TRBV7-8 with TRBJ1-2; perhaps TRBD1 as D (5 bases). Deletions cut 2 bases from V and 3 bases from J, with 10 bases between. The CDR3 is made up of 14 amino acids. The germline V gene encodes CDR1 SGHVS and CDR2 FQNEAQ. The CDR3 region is CASSLTGVDYGYTF. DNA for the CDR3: TGTGCCAGCAGCTTAACGGGGGTAGACTATGGCTACACCTTC. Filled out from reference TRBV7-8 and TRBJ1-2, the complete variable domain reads GAGVSQSPRYKVAKRGQDVALRCDPISGHVSLFWYQQALGQGPEFLTYFQNEAQLDKSGLPSDRFFAERPEGSVSTLKIQRTQQEDSAVYLCASSLTGVDYGYTFGSGTRLTVV.

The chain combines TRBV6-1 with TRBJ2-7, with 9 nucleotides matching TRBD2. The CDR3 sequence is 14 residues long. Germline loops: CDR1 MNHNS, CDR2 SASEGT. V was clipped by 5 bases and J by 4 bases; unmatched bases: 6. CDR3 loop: CASSMAGGPYEQYV. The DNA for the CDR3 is TGTGCCAGCAGTATGGCGGGAGGGCCGTACGAGCAGTACGTC.

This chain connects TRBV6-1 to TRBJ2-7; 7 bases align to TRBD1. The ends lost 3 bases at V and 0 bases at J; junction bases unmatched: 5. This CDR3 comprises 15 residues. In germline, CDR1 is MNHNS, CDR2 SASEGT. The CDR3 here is CASSDRQGNSYEQYV. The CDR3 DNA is TGTGCCAGCAGTGACAGACAGGGTAACTCCTACGAGCAGTACGTC.

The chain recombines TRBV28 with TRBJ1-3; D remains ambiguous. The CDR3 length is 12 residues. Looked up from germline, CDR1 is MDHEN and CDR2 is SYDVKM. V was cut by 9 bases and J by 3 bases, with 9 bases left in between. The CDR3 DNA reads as TGTGCCAGTAGGGCGGTTGGAAACACCATATATTTT. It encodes CASRAVGNTIYF.

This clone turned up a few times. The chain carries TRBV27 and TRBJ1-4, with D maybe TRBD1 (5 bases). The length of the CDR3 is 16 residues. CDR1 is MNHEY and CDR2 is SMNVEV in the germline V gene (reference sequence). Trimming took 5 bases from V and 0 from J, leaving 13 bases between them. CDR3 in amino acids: CASSPSRGATNEKLFF. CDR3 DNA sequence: TGTGCCAGCAGTCCGTCCCGGGGGGCAACTAATGAAAAACTGTTTTTT.